The subject of this entry is one TCR beta chain. Antigen unknown. This specimen includes other DNA sequences encoding the same CDR3. The data were taken from a study of CD8+ T cells in alopecia areata. Alopecia areata patients had lesional scalp punch biopsies and peripheral blood taken from them. It was from PBMCs that CD4+ and CD8+ T cells were sorted. Study results and caveats: Possibly as an HLA-related effect, TCR sharing across patients appeared less clear than in mice. Normal scalp showed lower clonality than lesional scalp, especially alopecia totalis/universalis.

The V end lost 5 bases, the J end lost 4 bases, and 9 bases lay between the germline ends. CDR1 is SQVTM and CDR2 is ANQGSEA in the germline V gene. The CDR3 contains 12 residues. In each case, RNA was isolated and then reverse transcribed into cDNA as the sequencing template. Using immunoSEQ multiplex PCR, the repertoire was profiled, and TCRdb retains in-frame clones only, with some absent. The sample consists of roughly 120,000 clones, 35% to 40% of them appearing once. The receptor comes from a human donor with alopecia areata. The chain is built from TRBV29-1 and TRBJ1-5; D not resolved. The sample consisted of CD4+ T cells sorted from blood. The CDR3 DNA reads as TGCAGCGTTCGGGAGGGTAATCAGCCCCAGCATTTT. The encoded protein is CSVREGNQPQHF. Using reference TRBV29-1 and TRBJ1-5 for the parts outside the CDR3, the full variable domain is SAVISQKPSRDICQRGTSLTIQCQVDSQVTMMFWYRQQPGQSLTLIATANQGSEATYESGFVIDKFPISRPNLTFSTLTVSNMSPEDSSIYLCSVREGNQPQHFGDGTRLSIL.